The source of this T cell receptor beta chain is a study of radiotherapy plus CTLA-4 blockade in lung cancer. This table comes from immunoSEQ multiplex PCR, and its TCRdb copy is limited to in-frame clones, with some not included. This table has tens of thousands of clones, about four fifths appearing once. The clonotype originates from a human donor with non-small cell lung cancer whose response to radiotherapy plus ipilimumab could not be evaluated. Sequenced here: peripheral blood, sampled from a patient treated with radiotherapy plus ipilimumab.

This chain's CDR3 is CASSQVTRNTDTQYF. CDR3 nucleotides: TGCGCCAGCAGCCAAGTGACCAGGAACACAGATACGCAGTATTTT. This chain joins TRBV4-3 and TRBJ2-3; D gene uncertain. Trimming shortened V by 1 base and J by 2 bases, and 10 bases separated the two germline ends. The CDR3 is 15 residues long. The germline CDR1 and CDR2 sequences are LGHNA and YSLEER.